Sequencing of this TCR beta chain was carried out in a study of OX40 agonist ivuxolimab in advanced cancers. The overall study: Antecedent anti-PD-1, anti-PD-L1 or anti-CTLA-4 therapy was permissible, with around 40% having received some. Three patients, one with hepatocellular carcinoma and two with cutaneous melanoma, responded partially.

Produced via immunoSEQ multiplex PCR; TCRdb's table is partial and in-frame only. The sample lists 65,000 to 95,000 clones; approximately 86% were seen once. V was shortened by 1 base and J by 5 bases, with 8 bases between the two germline ends. CDR1 is SEHNR, CDR2 FQNEAQ, per germline (reference sequence). This CDR3 is 13 amino acids long. The receptor was isolated from an adult with an advanced solid tumor such as melanoma, head and neck, liver or kidney cancer. V is TRBV7-9 and J is TRBJ2-5; possibly TRBD1 for D (5 bases). The sample here was CD4+ or CD8+ T cells sorted from blood, taken in a trial of the OX40 agonist ivuxolimab. This CDR3 is CASSLVGPETQYF. CDR3 sequence (DNA): TGTGCCAGCAGCTTAGTGGGGCCTGAGACCCAGTACTTC.